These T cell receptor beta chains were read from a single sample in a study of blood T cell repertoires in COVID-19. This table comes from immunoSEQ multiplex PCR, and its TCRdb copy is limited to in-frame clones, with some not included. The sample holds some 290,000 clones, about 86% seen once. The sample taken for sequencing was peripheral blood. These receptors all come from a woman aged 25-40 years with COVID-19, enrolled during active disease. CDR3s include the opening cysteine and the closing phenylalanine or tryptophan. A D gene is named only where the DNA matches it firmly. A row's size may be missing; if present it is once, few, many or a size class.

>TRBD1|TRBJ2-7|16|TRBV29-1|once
TGCAGCGTTGAGGCTAGGCGACAGGGCTCGGTTCCCGAGCAGTACTTC
CSVEARRQGSVPEQYF
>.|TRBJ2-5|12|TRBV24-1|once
TGTGCCACCAGTGATTCTTCCGAGACCCAGTACTTC
CATSDSSETQYF
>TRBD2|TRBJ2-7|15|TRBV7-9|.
TGTGCCAGCAGCTCCTTAGCGGGGGGAACCTACGAGCAGTACTTC
CASSSLAGGTYEQYF
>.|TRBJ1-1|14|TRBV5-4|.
TGTGCCAGCAGCTCTGGAGGGAAAGGCACTGAAGCTTTCTTT
CASSSGGKGTEAFF
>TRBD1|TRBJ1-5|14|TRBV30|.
TGTGCCTGGAGTGGAACAGGGGGGGTGCAGCCCCAGCATTTT
CAWSGTGGVQPQHF
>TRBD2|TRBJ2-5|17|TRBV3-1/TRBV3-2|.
TGTGCCAGCAGCCAAGGGCTAGCGGGGGATAAACTAGAGACCCAGTACTTC
CASSQGLAGDKLETQYF
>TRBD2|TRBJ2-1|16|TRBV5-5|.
TGTGCCAGCAGCTTGGGAGCGGGGGGGCCGTTGTATGAGCAGTTCTTC
CASSLGAGGPLYEQFF
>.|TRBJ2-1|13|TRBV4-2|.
TGTGCCAGCAGCTTCGAGAAGTACAATGAGCAGTTCTTC
CASSFEKYNEQFF
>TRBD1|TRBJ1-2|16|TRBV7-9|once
TGTGCCAGCAGCCCTGGGACAGGGGGCGCGGGGTATGGCTACACCTTC
CASSPGTGGAGYGYTF
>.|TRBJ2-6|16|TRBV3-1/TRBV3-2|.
TGTGCCAGCAGCCAAGTGAGGGTGGGAGGGGCCAACGTCCTGACTTTC
CASSQVRVGGANVLTF